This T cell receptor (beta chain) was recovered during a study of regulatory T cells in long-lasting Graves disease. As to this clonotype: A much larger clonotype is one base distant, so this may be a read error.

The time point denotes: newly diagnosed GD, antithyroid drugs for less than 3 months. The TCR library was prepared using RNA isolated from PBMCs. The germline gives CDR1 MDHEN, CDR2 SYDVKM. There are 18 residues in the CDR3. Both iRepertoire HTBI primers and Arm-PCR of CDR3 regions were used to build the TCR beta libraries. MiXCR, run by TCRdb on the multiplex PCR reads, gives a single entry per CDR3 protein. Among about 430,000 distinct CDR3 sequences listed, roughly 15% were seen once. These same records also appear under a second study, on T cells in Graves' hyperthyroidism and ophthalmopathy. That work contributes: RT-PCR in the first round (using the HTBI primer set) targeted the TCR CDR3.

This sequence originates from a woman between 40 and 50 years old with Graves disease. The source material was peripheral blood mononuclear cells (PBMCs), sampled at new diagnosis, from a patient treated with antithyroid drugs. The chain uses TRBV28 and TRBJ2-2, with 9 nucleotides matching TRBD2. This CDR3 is CASSFSPSGVLNTGALFF. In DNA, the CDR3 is TGTGCCAGCAGTTTTTCCCCTAGCGGGGTTCTCAACACCGGGGCGCTGTTTTTT.